These 27 T cell receptor beta chains originate from one sample sequenced in a study of radiotherapy plus CTLA-4 blockade in lung cancer. Using immunoSEQ multiplex PCR, the repertoire was profiled, and TCRdb retains in-frame clones only, with some absent. The data hold 12,000 to 15,000 clones, with less than 75% observed a single time. The sample was peripheral blood, taken from a patient treated with radiotherapy plus ipilimumab. Receptors were obtained from a human donor with non-small cell lung cancer whose response to radiotherapy plus ipilimumab could not be evaluated.

The chain joins TRBV30 to TRBJ1-2; D is unresolved. The ends were cut back, 1 base at V and 2 bases at J, with 8 bases in the middle. Germline-derived CDR1 and CDR2 are GTSNPN and SVGIG (reference sequence). This CDR3 has 13 residues. The CDR3 DNA is TGTGCCTGGAGTGGACTGCGGAACTATGGCTACACCTTC. This encodes CAWSGLRNYGYTF.

The chain couples TRBV2 to TRBJ2-7; TRBD1 matches 7 bases. The CDR3 has 14 residues. Unmatched junction bases numbered 2, after V lost 2 bases and J lost 1 base. CDR1 SNHLY and CDR2 FYNNEI come from the germline V gene. The CDR3 here is CASSERQGSYEQYF. DNA for the CDR3: TGTGCCAGCAGTGAAAGACAGGGATCCTACGAGCAGTACTTC.

This chain connects TRBV7-6 to TRBJ1-1; 9 bases are a match to TRBD1. CDR1 and CDR2 (germline): SGHVS, FNYEAQ. The CDR3 loop spans 17 amino acids. The ends lost 5 bases at V and 6 bases at J; junction bases unmatched: 16. For the CDR3, the DNA is TGTGCCAGCAGCGAATACGGACAGGGGATGCAAGAGTCTGAAGCTTTCTTT. This sequence encodes CASSEYGQGMQESEAFF. The full variable domain, its missing parts supplied by reference TRBV7-6 and TRBJ1-1, is GAGVSQSPRYKVTKRGQDVALRCDPISGHVSLYWYRQALGQGPEFLTYFNYEAQQDKSGLPNDRFSAERPEGSISTLTIQRTEQRDSAMYRCASSEYGQGMQESEAFFGQGTRLTVV.

This chain links TRBV2 with TRBJ1-1; no firm D call. V lost 5 bases, J lost 3 bases, and 10 bases lay in between. CDR1 and CDR2 (germline): SNHLY, FYNNEI. This CDR3 contains 13 residues. In DNA form, the CDR3 reads TGTGCCAGCAGTACCCAAGAGGACACTGAAGCTTTCTTT. Translated, it gives CASSTQEDTEAFF. Using reference TRBV2 and TRBJ1-1 for the parts outside the CDR3, the full variable domain is EPEVTQTPSHQVTQMGQEVILRCVPISNHLYFYWYRQILGQKVEFLVSFYNNEISEKSEIFDDQFSVERPDGSNFTLKIRSTKLEDSAMYFCASSTQEDTEAFFGQGTRLTVV.

This chain links TRBV19 with TRBJ2-2, with a weak D call TRBD1 (5 bases). This CDR3 is 16 amino acids long. The V end was cut by 9 bases, the J end by 1 base, with 18 bases between. The germline V gene has CDR1 LNHDA and CDR2 SQIVND (reference sequence). The CDR3 sequence: CASEKPRAGNTGELFF. Written as DNA, the CDR3 is TGTGCCAGCGAAAAACCCAGGGCAGGGAACACCGGGGAGCTGTTTTTT.

The chain employs TRBV6-1 and TRBJ2-5, with 9 bases lining up with TRBD1. The germline CDR1 and CDR2 sequences are MNHNS and SASEGT. The CDR3 is made up of 15 amino acids. With 3 bases clipped from V and 5 bases from J, the junction kept 7 bases outside the gene matches. The CDR3 DNA reads TGTGCCAGCAGTGAGGGACAGGGACGGGTTGAGACCCAGTACTTC. It translates to CASSEGQGRVETQYF.

As concerns this clone: Germline and junction disagree at one end, which may indicate a read error. The chain joins TRBV4-1 to TRBJ1-1, with D possibly being TRBD1 (5 bases). There are 15 residues in the CDR3. Germline-derived CDR1 and CDR2 are MGHRA and YSYEKL. CDR3 bases: TGCGCCAGCAGCCAAGAGGGGAAAGGACGGCTTAGGGGTGGCTTT. This translates into CASSQEGKGRLRGGF.

The V and J genes are TRBV10-3 and TRBJ2-5; possible D gene TRBD2, 5 bases. The germline V and J ends were trimmed by 6 bases and 2 bases, with 10 bases remaining between them. Germline V lookup: CDR1 ENHRY, CDR2 SYGVKD. The CDR3 length is 13 residues. CDR3 sequence reads: CAIRSADQETQYF. Written as DNA, the CDR3 is TGTGCCATCAGGTCAGCGGATCAAGAGACCCAGTACTTC.

The gene calls are TRBV6-1 and TRBJ1-1; D perhaps matches TRBD1 (5 bases). Germline V gives CDR1 MNHNS, CDR2 SASEGT. The CDR3 runs to 14 residues. V lost 6 bases and J 5 bases, leaving 16 bases between the germline ends. The CDR3 sequence: CASRGPRVGTEAFF. The CDR3 nucleotides read TGTGCCAGCAGGGGGCCCAGGGTCGGAACTGAAGCTTTCTTT.

V gene TRBV6-6 combines with J gene TRBJ1-1; D unclear. The CDR3 loop spans 14 amino acids. V was cut by 0 bases and J by 3 bases, with 8 bases left in between. Germline V gene sequence: CDR1 MNHNY, CDR2 SVGAGI (reference sequence). CDR3 DNA: TGTGCCAGCAGTTACTCGGCAGGTCACACTGAAGCTTTCTTT. Translation: CASSYSAGHTEAFF.

This clone was seen a single time. This chain links TRBV30 with TRBJ1-2, with TRBD1 as a possible D gene (6 bases). The CDR3 is 15 residues long. Germline V gives CDR1 GTSNPN, CDR2 SVGIG (reference sequence). Trimming took off 1 base at V and 7 bases at J, with 19 bases between the two ends. Here the CDR3 reads CAWSGRVTQGCGYTF. The CDR3 DNA reads as TGTGCCTGGAGTGGCCGGGTGACACAGGGCTGTGGCTACACCTTC.

The chain carries TRBV7-9 and TRBJ1-3; a weak D match, TRBD1 (6 bases). V shed 3 bases and J shed 0 bases, with 9 bases lying between them. CDR3 size: 15 residues. Germline CDR1 SEHNR, CDR2 FQNEAQ (reference sequence). The CDR3 sequence: CASSLRGGSGNTIYF. The CDR3 region has the DNA TGTGCCAGCAGCTTGAGGGGGGGCTCTGGAAACACCATATATTTT.

The chain is built from TRBV6-6 and TRBJ2-2; D is undetermined. From germline, CDR1 is MNHNY and CDR2 SVGAGI (reference sequence). This CDR3 region has 14 residues. Trimming took 0 bases from V and 5 from J, leaving 7 bases between them. CDR3 loop: CASSYSPRTGELFF. The CDR3 region has the DNA TGTGCCAGCAGTTACTCGCCCAGAACCGGGGAGCTGTTTTTT.

This chain joins TRBV18 and TRBJ2-5; 8 bases match TRBD1. Trimming removed 3 bases from V and 0 bases from J; junction bases left unmatched: 3. The CDR3 consists of 15 residues. Germline V gives CDR1 KGHSH, CDR2 LQKENI. CDR3 residues: CASSPGQGYQETQYF. The CDR3 DNA reads TGTGCCAGCTCACCCGGACAGGGTTACCAAGAGACCCAGTACTTC.

CDR3 DNA: TGTGCCAGCAGCTTAGGGGCTAGCGGGCCTACGGGGCAGTACGTC. It translates to CASSLGASGPTGQYV. The chain employs TRBV7-8 and TRBJ2-7; 8 nucleotides agree with TRBD2. The V segment lost 1 base and the J segment 9 bases; nucleotides outside the gene matches: 11. Germline values: CDR1 SGHVS, CDR2 FQNEAQ. This CDR3 comprises 15 residues.

V usage is TRBV7-8 and J usage is TRBJ1-2; 11 bases align to TRBD1. J gave up 4 bases and V 3 bases, and 4 bases lay outside the gene matches. CDR3 size: 15 residues. The germline gives CDR1 SGHVS, CDR2 FQNEAQ. The CDR3 DNA reads TGTGCCAGCAGCTTTTCCGGGACAGGGGGCTATGGCTACACCTTC. Translated: CASSFSGTGGYGYTF. Complete variable domain (other parts from reference TRBV7-8 and TRBJ1-2): GAGVSQSPRYKVAKRGQDVALRCDPISGHVSLFWYQQALGQGPEFLTYFQNEAQLDKSGLPSDRFFAERPEGSVSTLKIQRTQQEDSAVYLCASSFSGTGGYGYTFGSGTRLTVV.

V is TRBV6-1 and J is TRBJ2-7, with D tentatively TRBD2 (6 bases). V lost 5 bases and J lost 3, with 11 bases in between. Germline V gene lookup returns CDR1 MNHNS and CDR2 SASEGT. The CDR3 contains 13 residues. The DNA of the CDR3 is TGTGCCAGCAGTTTCGGGGGTAACTACGAGCAGTACTTC. It encodes CASSFGGNYEQYF.

J is TRBJ2-2 and V is TRBV5-1, with D perhaps TRBD1 (6 bases). Germline lookup yields CDR1 SGHRS and CDR2 YFSETQ. The CDR3 spans 15 residues. V lost 2 bases and J 4 bases, leaving 12 bases between the germline ends. CDR3 region: CASSFAGEGTGELFF. The CDR3 DNA reads as TGCGCCAGCAGCTTCGCAGGGGAAGGCACCGGGGAGCTGTTTTTT.

The table lists this clone with a few counts. The chain combines TRBV6-4 with TRBJ1-2; no definite D call. V was clipped by 2 bases and J by 8 bases, with 18 bases between them. The CDR3 extends over 15 amino acids. Germline CDR1 MRHNA, CDR2 SNTAGT. In DNA form, the CDR3 reads TGTGCCAGCAGTGACCAAGGCACGGGGATGAGAGGCTACACCTTC. Protein: CASSDQGTGMRGYTF.

The CDR3 nucleotides are TGTGCCAGCCAAACCCGTCTCCGTGGGGGGGGTAGGGGTTACGAGCAGTACTTC. It specifies CASQTRLRGGGRGYEQYF. The chain carries TRBV7-9 and TRBJ2-7; TRBD2 agrees at 7 bases. CDR3 length: 18 amino acids. Per the germline V gene, CDR1 is SEHNR and CDR2 is FQNEAQ (reference sequence). Unmatched junction bases numbered 23, after V lost 8 bases and J lost 4 bases.

The V call is TRBV20-1, the J call TRBJ1-2; D is possibly TRBD1 (6 bases). CDR3 length: 11 amino acids. Germline CDR1 reads DFQATT; CDR2 reads SNEGSKA (reference sequence). Trimming removed 0 bases from V and 13 bases from J, with 12 bases in between. CDR3 sequence reads: CSARDQGPSTF. As DNA, the CDR3 is TGCAGTGCTAGAGATCAGGGGCCCTCCACCTTC.

This clone was seen only a few times. The V call is TRBV29-1, the J call TRBJ1-2; 8 bases are a match to TRBD1. Losses at the gene ends were 4 bases for V and 6 bases for J; bases not matched to a gene: 10. There are 14 residues in the CDR3. CDR1 and CDR2 from the germline V gene are SQVTM and ANQGSEA. The CDR3 protein is CSVVAGGGGNGYTF. The DNA of the CDR3 is TGCAGCGTTGTGGCAGGGGGCGGCGGCAATGGCTACACCTTC.

This clone showed up just a few times. The rearrangement joins TRBV30 to TRBJ1-1; D not resolved. The CDR3 runs 11 residues. The germline V gene has CDR1 GTSNPN and CDR2 SVGIG (reference sequence). V dropped 2 bases and J dropped 8 bases, with 9 bases sitting between them. This chain's CDR3 is CAWSTYSEAFF. Written as DNA, the CDR3 is TGTGCCTGGAGTACGTACAGCGAAGCTTTCTTT.

The rearrangement joins TRBV7-9 to TRBJ2-5; D may be TRBD1 (6 bases). This CDR3 region has 12 residues. From germline, CDR1 is SEHNR and CDR2 FQNEAQ (reference sequence). The V and J ends lost 0 bases and 8 bases respectively, with 7 bases between them. The CDR3 here is CASSLADRTQYF. The CDR3 DNA is TGTGCCAGCAGCTTAGCGGACAGAACCCAGTACTTC. Full variable domain (outside the CDR3, taken from reference TRBV7-9 and TRBJ2-5): DTGVSQNPRHKITKRGQNVTFRCDPISEHNRLYWYRQTLGQGPEFLTYFQNEAQLEKSRLLSDRFSAERPKGSFSTLEIQRTEQGDSAMYLCASSLADRTQYFGPGTRLLVL.

The chain uses TRBV7-6 and TRBJ1-5; D is undetermined. Germline lookup yields CDR1 SGHVS and CDR2 FNYEAQ. The CDR3 length is 13 residues. V was cut by 1 base and J by 4 bases, with 5 bases left in between. The CDR3 is CASSLGLNQPQHF. The CDR3 nucleotides read TGTGCCAGCAGCTTAGGGCTTAATCAGCCCCAGCATTTT.

This chain joins TRBV7-8 and TRBJ2-2; 9 bases agree with TRBD1. CDR1 is SGHVS and CDR2 is FQNEAQ in the germline V gene. V lost 2 bases to trimming and J lost 6 bases; unmatched junction nucleotides: 4. This CDR3 contains 15 residues. Here the CDR3 reads CASSLPTGGSGELFF. CDR3 coding DNA: TGTGCCAGCAGCTTACCCACAGGGGGCTCCGGGGAGCTGTTTTTT. The full variable domain, with the rest looked up from reference TRBV7-8 and TRBJ2-2, is GAGVSQSPRYKVAKRGQDVALRCDPISGHVSLFWYQQALGQGPEFLTYFQNEAQLDKSGLPSDRFFAERPEGSVSTLKIQRTQQEDSAVYLCASSLPTGGSGELFFGEGSRLTVL.

This clone was seen a handful of times. The V and J genes are TRBV7-8 and TRBJ1-2, with TRBD1 as a possible D gene (6 bases). The ends were cut back, 7 bases at V and 2 bases at J, with 14 bases in the middle. The CDR3 has 14 amino acids. Germline V gene sequence: CDR1 SGHVS, CDR2 FQNEAQ. CDR3 sequence reads: CASTPIQGNYGYTF. CDR3 nucleotides: TGTGCCAGCACTCCCATACAGGGAAACTATGGCTACACCTTC.